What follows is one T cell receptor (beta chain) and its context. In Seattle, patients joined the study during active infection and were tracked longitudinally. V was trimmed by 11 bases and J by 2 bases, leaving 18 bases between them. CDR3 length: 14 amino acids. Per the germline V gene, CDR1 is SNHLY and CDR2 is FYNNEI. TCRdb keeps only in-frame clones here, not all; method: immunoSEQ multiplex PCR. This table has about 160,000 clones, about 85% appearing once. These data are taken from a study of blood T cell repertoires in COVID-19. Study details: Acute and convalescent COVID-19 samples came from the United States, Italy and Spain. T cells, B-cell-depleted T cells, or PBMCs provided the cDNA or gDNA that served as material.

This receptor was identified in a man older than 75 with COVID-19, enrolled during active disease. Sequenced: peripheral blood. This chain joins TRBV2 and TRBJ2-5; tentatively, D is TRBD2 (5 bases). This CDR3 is CAAAVQQVQETQYF. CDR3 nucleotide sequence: TGTGCCGCAGCGGTACAGCAAGTTCAAGAGACCCAGTACTTC.